Shown below are 10 T cell receptor beta chains from a single sample sequenced in a study of T cell clones after liver transplantation (dated by TCRdb to between 2017 and 2020). To prepare the library, the immunoSEQ multiplex PCR assay was applied. TCRdb's version of the immuneACCESS table is confined to in-frame rearrangements and falls short of the full clone set. An unresolved V gene accounts for under half of the shortfall where checked; the remainder is of unknown origin. In all, the sample holds more than 45,000 clones, and around two thirds of those were seen once. The ten largest clones represent less than 3.5% of the sample. Sequences were derived from CD4+ T cells from blood, sampled at the approximately 16-month timepoint. These receptors all stem from a human patient who received a liver transplant. Some T cells may be donor cells from the graft after a transplant.

The chain links TRBV19 to TRBJ2-6; the match to TRBD2 covers 8 bases. CDR3 length equals 14 residues. Germline V gene sequence: CDR1 LNHDA, CDR2 SQIVND (reference sequence). J was trimmed by 3 bases and V by 6 bases; bases with no gene match: 1. The CDR3 spells CASSGRVGANVLTF. The CDR3 DNA sequence: TGTGCCAGTAGCGGGAGGGTTGGGGCCAACGTCCTGACTTTC.

The V call is TRBV30, the J call TRBJ1-6; 8 bases align to TRBD1. CDR1 is GTSNPN, CDR2 SVGIG, per germline (reference sequence). The CDR3 is 14 amino acids. The V and J ends lost 3 bases and 7 bases, in that order; junction bases with no gene match: 5. CDR3 loop: CAWRTGTGNSPLHF. CDR3 coding DNA: TGTGCCTGGAGAACCGGGACAGGCAATTCACCCCTCCACTTT.

The CDR3 region has the DNA TGTGCCAGCGGCGGGACAGGGGGCGGGGAGACCCAGTACTTC. As protein: CASGGTGGGETQYF. The chain links TRBV6-1 to TRBJ2-5; 12 bases line up with TRBD1. The germline CDR1 and CDR2 sequences are MNHNS and SASEGT. V lost 8 bases to trimming and J lost 5 bases; unmatched junction nucleotides: 6. This CDR3 comprises 14 residues.

The rearrangement joins TRBV7-9 to TRBJ2-2, with TRBD1 as a possible D gene (5 bases). The CDR3 is 16 residues long. Trimming took 0 bases from V and 0 from J, leaving 8 bases between them. Germline V lookup: CDR1 SEHNR, CDR2 FQNEAQ (reference sequence). CDR3 sequence reads: CASSLAAGTNTGELFF. CDR3 nucleotides: TGTGCCAGCAGCTTAGCGGCAGGGACGAACACCGGGGAGCTGTTTTTT.

This clone was detected only once. The chain links TRBV19 to TRBJ2-5, with 12 nucleotides matching TRBD2. The trim removed 4 bases at V and 5 bases at J, leaving 8 bases unmatched. The V gene's germline CDR1 is LNHDA and CDR2 SQIVND (reference sequence). This CDR3 region has 16 residues. This chain's CDR3 is CASSTSGRASRETQYF. CDR3 in DNA: TGTGCCAGTAGTACTAGCGGGAGGGCCTCACGCGAGACCCAGTACTTC.

The chain uses TRBV5-1 and TRBJ1-2, with TRBD1 matching 9 bases. The V gene end was trimmed by 4 bases and the J gene end by 8 bases; junction bases not matched to a gene: 15. CDR3 length: 16 amino acids. Looked up from germline, CDR1 is SGHRS and CDR2 is YFSETQ. The CDR3 DNA sequence: TGCGCCAGCAGCCCCACAGGGGGCGCGGGGGGTTACGGCTACACCTTC. This translates into CASSPTGGAGGYGYTF.

This clone was counted a single time. Here the CDR3 reads CAWSVGQGNSPLHF. The CDR3 DNA sequence: TGTGCCTGGAGTGTAGGCCAGGGGAATTCACCCCTCCACTTT. The chain is built from TRBV30 and TRBJ1-6; D is possibly TRBD1 (6 bases). The ends were cut back, 0 bases at V and 7 bases at J, with 10 bases in the middle. The CDR3 totals 14 residues. Germline loops: CDR1 GTSNPN, CDR2 SVGIG (reference sequence).

This chain links TRBV10-3 with TRBJ2-2; TRBD1 is a possible D gene (6 bases). CDR3 length: 13 amino acids. V gave up 8 bases and J gave up 5 bases, with 12 bases separating them. Germline V gene lookup returns CDR1 ENHRY and CDR2 SYGVKD. CDR3 DNA: TGTGCCATCGGGGCAGGGGTGACCGGGGAGCTGTTTTTT. It specifies CAIGAGVTGELFF.

This clone came up once. This chain joins TRBV11-3 and TRBJ2-3; unclear D gene. Trimming left V 6 bases short and J 1 base short, with 11 bases between. The CDR3 is made up of 14 amino acids. Germline values: CDR1 SGHNT, CDR2 YENEEA. CDR3 nucleotide sequence: TGTGCCAGCAGATCCTCCTGGGGCACAGATACGCAGTATTTT. It yields the protein CASRSSWGTDTQYF.

The chain combines TRBV28 with TRBJ2-5, with 7 positions matching TRBD1. CDR3 length equals 15 residues. The germline gives CDR1 MDHEN, CDR2 SYDVKM. The V and J ends lost 5 bases and 2 bases, in that order; junction bases with no gene match: 8. This CDR3 is CASSPLTGNQETQYF. CDR3 coding DNA: TGTGCCAGCAGTCCCTTGACAGGGAATCAAGAGACCCAGTACTTC.